This paragraph reports one T cell receptor (beta chain). Antigen: not known. A single base separates this from a much larger clone, so it may be a read error. TCRdb re-analysed the reads in MiXCR, keeping a single row per CDR3 protein. Of about 100,000 distinct CDR3 sequences in the sample, less than 55% were seen once. The data belong to a study of T cell repertoires in cytomegalovirus infection. Trimming stripped 2 bases from V and 0 bases from J, with 6 bases between. CDR3 length equals 14 residues. CDR1 is SGHDT and CDR2 is YYEEEE in the germline V gene. This sequence joins TRBV5-6 and TRBJ2-1; no definite D call. Sequenced material: CD8+ T cells from cultured PBMCs, taken from culture after CMV antigen stimulation. The clonotype originates from a human donor in good health (CMV status not recorded). Some clones in this sample may be carry-over from other donors' samples. The CDR3 protein is CASSLSSSYNEQFF. The CDR3, as DNA: TGTGCCAGCAGCTTAAGTAGCTCCTACAATGAGCAGTTCTTC.